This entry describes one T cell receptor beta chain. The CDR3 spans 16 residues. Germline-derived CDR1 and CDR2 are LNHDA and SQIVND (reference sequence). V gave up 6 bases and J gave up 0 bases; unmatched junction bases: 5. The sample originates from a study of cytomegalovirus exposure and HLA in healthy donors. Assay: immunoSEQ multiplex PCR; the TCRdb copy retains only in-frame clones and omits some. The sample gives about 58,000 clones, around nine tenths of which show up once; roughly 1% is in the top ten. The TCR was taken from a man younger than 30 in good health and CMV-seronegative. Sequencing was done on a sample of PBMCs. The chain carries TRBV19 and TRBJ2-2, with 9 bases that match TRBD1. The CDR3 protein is CASRITGGANTGELFF. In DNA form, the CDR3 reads TGTGCCAGTAGGATTACAGGGGGCGCGAACACCGGGGAGCTGTTTTTT.